The entry below describes one T cell receptor beta chain. Its matching antigen is unknown. This sample stems from a study of OX40 agonist ivuxolimab in advanced cancers. Background on the study: It was ivuxolimab, an agonistic anti-OX40 (CD134) antibody, that patients were treated with. Partial responses, seen in three patients, involved one hepatocellular carcinoma and two cutaneous melanomas.

The CDR3 is 18 amino acids. CDR1 is ENHRY and CDR2 is SYGVKD in the germline V gene. V lost 3 bases to trimming and J lost 1 base, with 16 bases between them. The data were produced by immunoSEQ multiplex PCR, yet TCRdb's version contains in-frame clones alone and is incomplete. The table has roughly 100,000 clones, about 90% seen once; the top ten hold over 0.8%. Study outcomes and limitations: Among patients with partial responses at 0.1-3.0 mg/kg, clonal expansion was among the lowest.

The chain carries TRBV10-3 and TRBJ2-6; D not resolved. The TCR originated in an adult with an advanced solid tumor such as melanoma, head and neck, liver or kidney cancer. Sequenced material: CD4+ or CD8+ T cells sorted from blood, taken in a trial of the OX40 agonist ivuxolimab. The chain's CDR3 is CAISEGFRFRSGANVLTF. CDR3 bases: TGTGCCATCAGTGAAGGGTTTAGGTTTCGGTCTGGGGCCAACGTCCTGACTTTC.